A single sample gave rise to the 21 T cell receptor beta chains below, sequenced in a study of blood T cell repertoires in COVID-19. Sequenced by immunoSEQ multiplex PCR; TCRdb stores in-frame clones only, minus some. Among roughly 99,000 clones, approximately 88% were seen once, and the ten largest hold about 4.2%. The sample consisted of peripheral blood. The receptors shown here come from a human donor in a cohort sampled during active COVID-19.

The CDR3 region has the DNA TGTGCCAGCAGTGAAAGCAGGGGGTCCTACGAGCAGTACGTC. Translating it yields CASSESRGSYEQYV. The gene calls are TRBV6-1 and TRBJ2-7; 7 nucleotides line up with TRBD1. The CDR3 runs 14 residues. Germline V gene lookup returns CDR1 MNHNS and CDR2 SASEGT. With V trimmed by 2 bases and J by 1 base, 2 bases remained unmatched.

This sequence joins TRBV25-1 and TRBJ1-4; 7 bases are a match to TRBD1. This CDR3 spans 15 amino acids. The V segment lost 8 bases and the J segment 5 bases; nucleotides outside the gene matches: 11. Germline-derived CDR1 and CDR2 are MGHDK and SYGVNS. The DNA of the CDR3 is TGTGCCAGCGCCGCAGTGACAGGGATGAATGAAAAACTGTTTTTT. Translated, it gives CASAAVTGMNEKLFF.

V gene TRBV4-2 combines with J gene TRBJ1-2; D not certain. The V and J ends lost 4 bases and 4 bases respectively, with 10 bases between them. The germline V gene encodes CDR1 LGHNA and CDR2 YNFKEQ. The CDR3 loop spans 13 amino acids. The CDR3 loop is CASSRGDVYGYTF. CDR3 coding DNA: TGTGCCAGCAGCCGGGGAGATGTCTATGGCTACACCTTC.

This clone was recorded only once. V usage is TRBV24-1 and J usage is TRBJ2-5, with TRBD1 as a possible D gene (6 bases). CDR3 length equals 16 residues. Germline lookup yields CDR1 KGHDR and CDR2 SFDVKD. V was clipped by 0 bases and J by 5 bases, with 15 bases between them. The CDR3 sequence is CATSDLGPGARETQYF. Written as DNA, the CDR3 is TGTGCCACCAGTGATTTGGGCCCAGGGGCGCGGGAGACCCAGTACTTC.

The chain couples TRBV7-3 to TRBJ2-1; tentatively, D is TRBD1 (10 bases). The CDR3 consists of 17 residues. CDR1 is SGHTA, CDR2 FQGTGA, per germline. V dropped 4 bases and J dropped 4 bases, with 20 bases sitting between them. The CDR3 is CASSSGQGREGYNEQFF. The CDR3 bases are TGTGCCAGCAGCTCGGGACAGGGGCGGGAGGGATACAATGAGCAGTTCTTC.

V gene TRBV11-2 combines with J gene TRBJ2-5; tentative D call: TRBD2 (6 bases). This CDR3 has 17 residues. Per the germline V gene, CDR1 is SGHAT and CDR2 is FQNNGV. Trimming cost V 5 bases and J 1 base, with 20 bases left between them. CDR3 amino acids: CASSPKVGGAVQETQYF. In DNA form, the CDR3 reads TGTGCCAGCAGCCCCAAGGTGGGAGGCGCGGTCCAAGAGACCCAGTACTTC. Full variable domain (remainder filled in from reference TRBV11-2 and TRBJ2-5): EAGVAQSPRYKIIEKRQSVAFWCNPISGHATLYWYQQILGQGPKLLIQFQNNGVVDDSQLPKDRFSAERLKGVDSTLKIQPAKLEDSAVYLCASSPKVGGAVQETQYFGPGTRLLVL.

The chain couples TRBV28 to TRBJ1-3; the match to TRBD1 covers 7 bases. Trimming cost V 5 bases and J 4 bases; bases outside gene matches: 8. In germline, CDR1 is MDHEN, CDR2 SYDVKM. The CDR3 totals 15 residues. The chain's CDR3 is CASSDLRGVGNTIYF. In DNA form, the CDR3 reads TGTGCCAGCAGTGACCTCAGGGGGGTCGGAAACACCATATATTTT. The variable domain in full, completed from reference TRBV28 and TRBJ1-3, reads DVKVTQSSRYLVKRTGEKVFLECVQDMDHENMFWYRQDPGLGLRLIYFSYDVKMKEKGDIPEGYSVSREKKERFSLILESASTNQTSMYLCASSDLRGVGNTIYFGEGSWLTVV.

This clone was observed once. The rearrangement joins TRBV25-1 to TRBJ2-1, with 7 nucleotides matching TRBD2. This CDR3 has 15 amino acids. V shed 3 bases, J shed 8 bases, and the junction held 10 bases outside the gene matches. Germline CDR1 is MGHDK and CDR2 is SYGVNS. The CDR3 is CASSDPRGGLDEQFF. The CDR3 DNA reads as TGTGCCAGCAGTGATCCCCGCGGGGGTTTGGATGAGCAGTTCTTC.

This chain uses TRBV19 with TRBJ2-1; possibly TRBD2 for D (7 bases). V lost 7 bases and J lost 6, with 19 bases in between. This CDR3 has 15 residues. CDR1 and CDR2 from the germline V gene are LNHDA and SQIVND (reference sequence). CDR3 in DNA: TGTGCCAGTAACCCTGGCGGGGGCTTGAGCAATGAGCAGTTCTTC. This translates into CASNPGGGLSNEQFF.

This chain links TRBV10-3 with TRBJ1-1, with D possibly matching TRBD1 (6 bases). Trimming removed 4 bases at V and 4 bases at J, with 19 bases between. The CDR3 has 16 residues. The germline V gene has CDR1 ENHRY and CDR2 SYGVKD. The CDR3 nucleotides read TGTGCCATCAGTGGGGGGCGGTTAGGTTTTCGCACTGAAGCTTTCTTT. Its translation: CAISGGRLGFRTEAFF.

V usage is TRBV28 and J usage is TRBJ2-5, with TRBD2 identical over 8 bases. The germline gives CDR1 MDHEN, CDR2 SYDVKM. The CDR3 sequence is 14 residues long. The J segment lost 10 bases and the V segment lost 3 bases, leaving 10 bases of the junction unmatched. CDR3 DNA: TGTGCCAGCAGTTTTGGAGCGGGAGATAAAGACCAGTACTTC. Translating it yields CASSFGAGDKDQYF.

This clone occurred a few times. This rearrangement joins TRBV27 to TRBJ1-1, with TRBD1 as a possible D gene (6 bases). CDR3 length: 15 residues. Germline V lookup: CDR1 MNHEY, CDR2 SMNVEV (reference sequence). The V gene lost 7 bases and the J gene lost 7 bases, with 22 bases spanning the gap. The CDR3, as DNA: TGTGCCAGCACCCGCAACACCAGGGGATCGGGTGAAGCTTTCTTT. Its protein product is CASTRNTRGSGEAFF.

The chain joins TRBV14 to TRBJ2-1; no clear D. Trimming pared 0 bases from V and 3 bases from J, leaving 9 bases between. The CDR3 runs 15 residues. Germline CDR1 is SGHDN and CDR2 is FVKESK. CDR3 sequence: CASSQERNYYNEQFF. In DNA form, the CDR3 reads TGTGCCAGCAGCCAAGAGAGAAACTACTACAATGAGCAGTTCTTC.

This clone was seen a few times. This chain joins TRBV5-1 and TRBJ2-7; 11 bases agree with TRBD1. Trimming took 0 bases from V and 3 from J; bases not matched to a gene: 5. CDR3 length: 16 residues. From germline, CDR1 is SGHRS and CDR2 YFSETQ. The CDR3 region is CASSLAKGQGDYEQYF. CDR3 coding DNA: TGCGCCAGCAGCTTGGCTAAGGGACAGGGGGACTACGAGCAGTACTTC.

The V and J genes are TRBV7-9 and TRBJ2-1; TRBD2 agrees at 9 bases. This CDR3 has 19 residues. Germline V gene data show CDR1 as SEHNR and CDR2 as FQNEAQ (reference sequence). The V segment lost 5 bases and the J segment 0 bases; nucleotides outside the gene matches: 14. CDR3 sequence reads: CASSGGGTSSGFSYNEQFF. The CDR3, as DNA: TGTGCCAGCAGCGGCGGGGGGACTAGCTCAGGATTCTCCTACAATGAGCAGTTCTTC.

The rearrangement links TRBV4-3 to TRBJ1-3; no firm D call. Trimming removed 1 base from V and 1 base from J, with 11 bases in between. CDR3 length: 16 amino acids. Germline values: CDR1 LGHNA, CDR2 YSLEER. This CDR3 is CASSQGGEISGNTIYF. In DNA, the CDR3 is TGCGCCAGCAGCCAAGGGGGAGAGATTTCTGGAAACACCATATATTTT.

The chain has TRBV3-1 (or the pseudogene TRBV3-2) and TRBJ2-1, with D perhaps matching TRBD2 (6 bases). Germline CDR1 LGHDT, CDR2 YNNKEL (reference sequence). V was cut by 3 bases and J by 2 bases, with 20 bases left in between. The CDR3 runs to 18 residues. CDR3 sequence (DNA): TGTGCCAGCAGCCACGGGGAGTCGGGAGAGGCCCCCTACAATGAGCAGTTCTTC. It translates to CASSHGESGEAPYNEQFF.

The chain couples TRBV18 to TRBJ2-1, with D hard to call. V was trimmed by 6 bases and J by 4 bases, leaving 13 bases between them. Germline-derived CDR1 and CDR2 are KGHSH and LQKENI. The CDR3 totals 14 residues. The CDR3 coding sequence is TGTGCCAGCTCCCCCAGTCGTACATACAATGAGCAGTTCTTC. This codes for CASSPSRTYNEQFF.

V and J are TRBV19 and TRBJ1-5; D is unresolved. Germline V gene lookup returns CDR1 LNHDA and CDR2 SQIVND (reference sequence). With 7 bases removed from V and 14 bases from J, the gap between germline ends came to 12 bases. The CDR3 is 10 residues long. This chain's CDR3 is CASNGVKEHF. The CDR3 DNA follows: TGTGCCAGTAACGGGGTTAAAGAGCATTTT.

The sample holds one count of this clone. The chain employs TRBV6-5 and TRBJ2-7, with 7 bases identical to TRBD2. This CDR3 contains 14 residues. J gave up 5 bases and V 8 bases, and 12 bases lay outside the gene matches. Per germline, CDR1 MNHEY and CDR2 SVGAGI. The CDR3 DNA sequence: TGTGCCAGCGATCCGGGGGGAGGGTTCCACGAGCAGTACGTC. It translates to CASDPGGGFHEQYV.

V and J are TRBV19 and TRBJ2-2, with D possibly matching TRBD2 (6 bases). Between the trimmed V and J ends, which lost 3 bases and 6 bases, there was a span of 11 bases. The CDR3 is 14 residues long. The germline V gene encodes CDR1 LNHDA and CDR2 SQIVND (reference sequence). Here the CDR3 reads CASSIIGGPGELFF. CDR3 DNA: TGTGCCAGTAGTATCATCGGGGGTCCCGGGGAGCTGTTTTTT.